The next 9 T cell receptor beta chains were all read from a single sample in a study of shared clonotypes between healthy human individuals. Sequencing was performed with immunoSEQ multiplex PCR; in TCRdb, only in-frame clones are kept and a portion is missing. The sample includes more than 2 million clones, 85% to 95% of them seen just once. The sequenced sample was naive CD4+ T cells sorted from blood. Documented subset: CD45RA+ positively selected. The origin of the receptors is a man aged 18 to 30 in good health.

The V and J genes are TRBV15 and TRBJ2-5; D might be TRBD1 (5 bases). Germline CDR1 reads LNHNV; CDR2 reads YYDKDF (reference sequence). The CDR3 spans 15 residues. With 1 base removed from V and 2 bases from J, the gap between germline ends came to 11 bases. This chain's CDR3 is CATSRGQSSQETQYF. In nucleotides, the CDR3 is TGTGCCACCAGCAGAGGACAGTCATCACAAGAGACCCAGTACTTC.

In this sample, this clone turned up once. The rearrangement joins TRBV19 to TRBJ2-1; D is possibly TRBD1 (5 bases). The CDR3 loop spans 16 amino acids. V was trimmed by 6 bases and J by 2 bases, leaving 17 bases between them. The germline V gene encodes CDR1 LNHDA and CDR2 SQIVND (reference sequence). The CDR3 DNA is TGTGCCAGTAGGCAAGTGGCCCAGGGTCCCTACAATGAGCAGTTCTTC. Translation: CASRQVAQGPYNEQFF.

About this clone: This may be a read error: a much more frequent sequence differs by one nucleotide. The chain's CDR3 is CASSRTGIYEQYF. DNA for the CDR3: TGTGCCAGCAGCCGGACAGGGATCTACGAGCAGTACTTC. The chain recombines TRBV27 with TRBJ2-7; 8 bases match TRBD1. The V and J ends lost 6 bases and 3 bases, in that order; junction bases with no gene match: 4. The CDR3 totals 13 residues. CDR1 is MNHEY, CDR2 SMNVEV, per germline (reference sequence).

The chain links TRBV7-2 to TRBJ2-1; TRBD2 matches 9 bases. The CDR3 is made up of 14 amino acids. The germline V gene encodes CDR1 SGHTA and CDR2 FQGNSA. Losses at the gene ends were 5 bases for V and 5 bases for J; bases not matched to a gene: 4. DNA for the CDR3: TGTGCCAGCAGCATGAGGACTAGCGACAATGAGCAGTTCTTC. The encoded protein is CASSMRTSDNEQFF.

This chain uses TRBV25-1 with TRBJ2-5; no firm D call. The CDR3 contains 14 residues. V dropped 0 bases and J dropped 1 base, with 6 bases sitting between them. CDR1 MGHDK and CDR2 SYGVNS come from the germline V gene. In nucleotides, the CDR3 is TGTGCCAGCAGTGAATACGTAGCCCAAGAGACCCAGTACTTC. Translated, it gives CASSEYVAQETQYF.

This chain's CDR3 is CATGTSGRTPGANVLTF. As DNA, the CDR3 is TGTGCCACAGGGACTAGCGGGAGGACACCTGGGGCCAACGTCCTGACTTTC. The chain carries TRBV7-2 and TRBJ2-6; 15 nucleotides align to TRBD2. V dropped 10 bases and J dropped 2; count of bases not matched to a gene: 6. Germline CDR1 and CDR2: SGHTA and FQGNSA. The CDR3 runs to 17 residues.

The V gene is TRBV19, the J gene TRBJ1-1; tentative D call: TRBD1 (6 bases). Trimming removed 9 bases from V and 1 base from J, with 15 bases in between. Germline V gene sequence: CDR1 LNHDA, CDR2 SQIVND (reference sequence). This CDR3 has 14 residues. In nucleotides, the CDR3 is TGTGCCAGCCAATCCAGGGGCTCGAACACTGAAGCTTTCTTT. Translated, it gives CASQSRGSNTEAFF.

V usage is TRBV28 and J usage is TRBJ2-1; 10 bases are shared with TRBD2. V lost 5 bases and J lost 4; bases outside the gene matches: 11. The V gene's germline CDR1 is MDHEN and CDR2 SYDVKM. CDR3 length: 17 residues. The CDR3 region is CASSPLGGLASYNEQFF. The CDR3 nucleotides are TGTGCCAGCAGTCCACTCGGGGGACTAGCGAGTTACAATGAGCAGTTCTTC.

The chain has TRBV2 and TRBJ1-1; tentatively, D is TRBD1 (5 bases). This CDR3 has 14 residues. The germline V gene has CDR1 SNHLY and CDR2 FYNNEI. Trimming stripped 6 bases from V and 2 bases from J, with 13 bases between. The CDR3 DNA follows: TGTGCCAGCAGGACGACAGTTACCAACACTGAAGCTTTCTTT. The encoded protein is CASRTTVTNTEAFF.